The clone carrying this T cell receptor (beta chain) was seen a few times. The antigen is undetermined. This sequence may be a read error, since a much larger clone differs from it by one base. These data are taken from a study of blood T cells in healthy people across ages. Findings and limits, study-wide: A roughly linear age-dependent decrease characterized TCR beta diversity per million T cells.

Through a sample-barcoded 5' primer and a J-beta primer mix, a second PCR was run for roughly 6 to 11 cycles. MiXCR was run by TCRdb on the 5' RACE reads, yielding one entry per CDR3 protein. Found here are roughly 900,000 distinct CDR3 sequences, 25% to 30% of them singletons; the top ten hold roughly 17%. The CDR3 consists of 15 residues. In germline, CDR1 is LGHDT, CDR2 YNNKEL (reference sequence). V gave up 3 bases and J gave up 7 bases, with 19 bases separating them. The chain couples TRBV3-1 to TRBJ2-7; tentatively, D is TRBD1 or TRBD2 (5 bases each). The sample taken for sequencing was blood. This TCR was sampled from a woman of 80 years or more in good health. CDR3 nucleotide sequence: TGTGCCAGCAGCCAGGGACGGCTATCCTACAATGAGCAGTACTTC. It codes for CASSQGRLSYNEQYF.